Listed below are T cell receptor beta chains from one sample, sequenced in a study of shared T cell receptors in the human thymus. TCRdb's table, derived via immunoSEQ multiplex PCR, lists solely in-frame clones and lacks some. The sample gives roughly 700,000 clones, 85% to 90% of which show up once; 0.0085% to 0.012% is in the top ten. These same data were also listed under a study on human thymus T cells.

The source material was thymocytes. These TCRs come from a boy in the first two years of life with a congenital heart defect. CDR3s include the opening cysteine and the closing phenylalanine or tryptophan. For some rows the clone size is stated as once, few or many, or as a class when expanded; others skip it.

cdr3_length	clone_size	j_call	v_call	cdr3_aa
10	-	TRBJ1-2	TRBV9	CASSIQGYTF
12	once	TRBJ2-1	TRBV2	CASNRDYNEQFF
14	-	TRBJ2-7	TRBV6-5	CASSTSGLSYEQYF
16	-	TRBJ1-5	TRBV10-2	CASSGQTGKGNQPQHF
16	-	TRBJ2-5	TRBV27	CASSSPLGLATETQYF
14	once	TRBJ2-5	TRBV5-4	CASSWDRGQETQYF
15	-	TRBJ2-4	TRBV28	CASTIRDRGVNIQYF
14	-	TRBJ2-7	TRBV7-9	CASSLRQGIHEQYF
18	-	TRBJ2-5	TRBV10-3	CAISESIRGLAGETAQYF
14	-	TRBJ2-2	TRBV29-1	CSVEGVRGAGELFF
15	-	TRBJ2-3	TRBV2	CASKYILRESDTQYF
18	-	TRBJ1-2	TRBV11-2	CASSHRDEKSPSNYGYTF
18	-	TRBJ2-5	TRBV5-4	CASSWAGRTSGSRETQYF
17	-	TRBJ2-7	TRBV4-1	CASSQDLDRGNSYEQYF
19	-	TRBJ2-2	TRBV7-9	CASSLGLAGDGANTGELFF
14	-	TRBJ2-1	TRBV19	CASSLGGTYNEQFF
16	-	TRBJ2-2	TRBV15	CATSSGTATNTGELFF
19	-	TRBJ2-1	TRBV12-5	CASGLPGQGFGRDYNEQFF
14	-	TRBJ2-7	TRBV7-2	CASSSPLSDYEQYF
16	-	TRBJ2-5	TRBV30	CAWSANTSGGQETQYF
14	-	TRBJ2-7	TRBV27	CASSSRTRSHEQYF
12	-	TRBJ1-5	TRBV6-6	CASSRTVIPQHF
16	-	TRBJ1-1	TRBV28	CASSLNDRERRPEAFF
16	-	TRBJ2-7	TRBV19	CASMPTGTSVSYEQYF
14	few	TRBJ2-7	TRBV7-2	CASSSGGASYEQYF
16	-	TRBJ2-3	TRBV28	CASSSPSGGGPDTQYF
19	-	TRBJ2-1	TRBV18	CASSPPGLAYYRDNNEQFF
15	once	TRBJ2-5	TRBV25-1	CASSESGEKGETQYF